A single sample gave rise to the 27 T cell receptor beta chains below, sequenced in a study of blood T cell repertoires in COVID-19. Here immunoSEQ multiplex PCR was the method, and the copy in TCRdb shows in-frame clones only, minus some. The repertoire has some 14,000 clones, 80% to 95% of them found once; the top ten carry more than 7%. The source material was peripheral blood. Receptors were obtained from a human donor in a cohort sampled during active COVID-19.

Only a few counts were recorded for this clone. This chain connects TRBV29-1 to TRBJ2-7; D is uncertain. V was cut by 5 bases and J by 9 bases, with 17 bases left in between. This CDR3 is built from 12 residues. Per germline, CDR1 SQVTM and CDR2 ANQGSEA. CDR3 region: CSVLYSPSGQYF. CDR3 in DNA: TGCAGCGTTCTATACTCTCCGTCGGGGCAGTACTTC.

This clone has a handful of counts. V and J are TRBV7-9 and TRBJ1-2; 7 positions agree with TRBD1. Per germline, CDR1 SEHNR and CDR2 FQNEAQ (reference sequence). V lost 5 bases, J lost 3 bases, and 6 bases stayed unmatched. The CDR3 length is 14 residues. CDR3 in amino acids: CASSRTGTYYGYTF. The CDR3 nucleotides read TGTGCCAGCAGCAGGACAGGAACCTACTATGGCTACACCTTC.

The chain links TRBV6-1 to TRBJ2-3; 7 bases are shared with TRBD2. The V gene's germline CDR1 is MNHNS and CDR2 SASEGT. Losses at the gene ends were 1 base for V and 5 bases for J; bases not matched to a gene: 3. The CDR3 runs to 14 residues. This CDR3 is CASSEEGRGDTQYF. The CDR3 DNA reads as TGTGCCAGCAGTGAAGAGGGGAGGGGAGATACGCAGTATTTT.

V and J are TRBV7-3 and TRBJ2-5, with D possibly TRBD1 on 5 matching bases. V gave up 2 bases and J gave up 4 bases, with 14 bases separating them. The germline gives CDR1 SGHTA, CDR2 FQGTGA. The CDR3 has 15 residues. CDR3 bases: TGTGCCAGCAGCTTACAGAACGGGCAGGGAGAGACCCAGTACTTC. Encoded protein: CASSLQNGQGETQYF.

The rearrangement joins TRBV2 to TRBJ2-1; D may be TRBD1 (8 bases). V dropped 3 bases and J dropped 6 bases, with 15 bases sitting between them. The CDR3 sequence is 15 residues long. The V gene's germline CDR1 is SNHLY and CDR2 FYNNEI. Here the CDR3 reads CASSEGGTGRNEQFF. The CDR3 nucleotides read TGTGCCAGCAGTGAGGGAGGGACAGGTCGCAATGAGCAGTTCTTC.

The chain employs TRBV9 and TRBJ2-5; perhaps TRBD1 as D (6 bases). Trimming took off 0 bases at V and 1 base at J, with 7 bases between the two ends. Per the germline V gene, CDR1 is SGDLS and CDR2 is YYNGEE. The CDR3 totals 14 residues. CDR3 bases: TGTGCCAGCAGCGTAGGGACAGTCCAAGAGACCCAGTACTTC. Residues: CASSVGTVQETQYF.

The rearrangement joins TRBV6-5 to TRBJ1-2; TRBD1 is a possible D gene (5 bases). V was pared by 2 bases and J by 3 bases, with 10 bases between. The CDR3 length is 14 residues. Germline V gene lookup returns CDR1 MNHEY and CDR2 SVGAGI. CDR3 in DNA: TGTGCCAGCAGTTACCGGGGGAAGGACTATGGCTACACCTTC. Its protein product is CASSYRGKDYGYTF.

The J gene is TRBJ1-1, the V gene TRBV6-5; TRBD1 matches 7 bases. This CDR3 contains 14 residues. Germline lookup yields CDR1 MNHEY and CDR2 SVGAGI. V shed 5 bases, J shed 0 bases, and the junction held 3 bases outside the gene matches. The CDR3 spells CASSPTGLNTEAFF. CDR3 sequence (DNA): TGTGCCAGCAGTCCGACAGGGCTGAACACTGAAGCTTTCTTT.

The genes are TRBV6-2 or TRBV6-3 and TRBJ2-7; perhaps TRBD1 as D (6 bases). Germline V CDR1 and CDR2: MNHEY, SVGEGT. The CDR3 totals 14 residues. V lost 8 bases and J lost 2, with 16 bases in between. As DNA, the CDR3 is TGTGCCAGCGGCCCGTACAGGGTCCCCTACGAGCAGTACTTC. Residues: CASGPYRVPYEQYF.

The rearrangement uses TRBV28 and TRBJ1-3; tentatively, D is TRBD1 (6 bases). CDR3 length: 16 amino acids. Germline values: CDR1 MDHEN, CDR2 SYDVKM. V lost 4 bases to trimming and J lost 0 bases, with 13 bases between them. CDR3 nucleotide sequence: TGTGCCAGCAGTTCGGCAGGGGCGAGCTCTGGAAACACCATATATTTT. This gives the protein CASSSAGASSGNTIYF.

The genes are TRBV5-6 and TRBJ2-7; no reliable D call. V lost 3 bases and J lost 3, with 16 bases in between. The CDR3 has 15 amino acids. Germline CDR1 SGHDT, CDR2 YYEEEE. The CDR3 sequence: CASSSLTSPSYEQYF. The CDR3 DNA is TGTGCCAGCAGCTCACTGACAAGTCCAAGCTACGAGCAGTACTTC.

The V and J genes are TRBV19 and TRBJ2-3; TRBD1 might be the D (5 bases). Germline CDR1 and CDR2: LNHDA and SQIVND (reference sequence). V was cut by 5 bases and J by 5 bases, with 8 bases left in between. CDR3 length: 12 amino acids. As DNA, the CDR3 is TGTGCCAGTAGTGGTCAGGGAGATACGCAGTATTTT. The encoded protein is CASSGQGDTQYF.

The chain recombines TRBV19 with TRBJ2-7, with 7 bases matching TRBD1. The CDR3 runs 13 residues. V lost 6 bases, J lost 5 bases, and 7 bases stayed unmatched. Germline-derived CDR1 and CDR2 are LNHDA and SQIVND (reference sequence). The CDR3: CASSLPGGDEQYF. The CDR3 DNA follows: TGTGCCAGTAGCCTTCCAGGGGGAGACGAGCAGTACTTC. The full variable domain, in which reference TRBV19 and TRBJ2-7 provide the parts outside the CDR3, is DGGITQSPKYLFRKEGQNVTLSCEQNLNHDAMYWYRQDPGQGLRLIYYSQIVNDFQKGDIAEGYSVSREKKESFPLTVTSAQKNPTAFYLCASSLPGGDEQYFGPGTRLTVT.

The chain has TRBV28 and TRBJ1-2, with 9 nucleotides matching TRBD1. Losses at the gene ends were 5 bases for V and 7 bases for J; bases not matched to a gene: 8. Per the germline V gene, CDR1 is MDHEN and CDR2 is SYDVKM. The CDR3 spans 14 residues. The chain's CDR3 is CASSSPGQGGGYTF. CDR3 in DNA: TGTGCCAGCAGTAGTCCGGGACAGGGTGGTGGCTACACCTTC.

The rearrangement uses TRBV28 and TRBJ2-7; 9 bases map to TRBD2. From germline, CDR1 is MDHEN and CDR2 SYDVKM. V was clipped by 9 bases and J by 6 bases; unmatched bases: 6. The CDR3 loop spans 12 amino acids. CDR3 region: CASTGLAGEQYF. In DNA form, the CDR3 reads TGTGCCAGTACGGGACTAGCCGGCGAGCAGTACTTC.

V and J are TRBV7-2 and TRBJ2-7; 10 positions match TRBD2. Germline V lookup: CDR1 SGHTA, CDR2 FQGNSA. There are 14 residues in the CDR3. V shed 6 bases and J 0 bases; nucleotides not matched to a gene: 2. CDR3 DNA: TGTGCCAGCAGAGTAGCGGGGGGCTCCTACGAGCAGTACTTC. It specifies CASRVAGGSYEQYF.

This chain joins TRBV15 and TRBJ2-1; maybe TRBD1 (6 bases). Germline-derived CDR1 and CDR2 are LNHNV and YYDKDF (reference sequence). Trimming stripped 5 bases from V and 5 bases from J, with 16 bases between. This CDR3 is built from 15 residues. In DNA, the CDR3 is TGTGCCACCAGCTTTAGACAGGCGGAGGACAATGAGCAGTTCTTC. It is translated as CATSFRQAEDNEQFF.

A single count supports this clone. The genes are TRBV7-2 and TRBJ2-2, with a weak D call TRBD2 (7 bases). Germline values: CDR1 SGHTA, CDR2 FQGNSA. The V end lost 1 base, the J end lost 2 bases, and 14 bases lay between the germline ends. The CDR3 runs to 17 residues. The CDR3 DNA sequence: TGTGCCAGCAGCTTAGGCGCGGGGGCTATTAACACCGGGGAGCTGTTTTTT. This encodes CASSLGAGAINTGELFF.

The CDR3 bases are TGTGCCATCAGTGCGGGACAGGGTCGAGCTGAAGCTTTCTTT. This codes for CAISAGQGRAEAFF. V usage is TRBV10-3 and J usage is TRBJ1-1, with 9 nucleotides matching TRBD1. After removal of 4 bases from V and 6 bases from J, the junction contained 6 bases not matched to a gene. Germline loops: CDR1 ENHRY, CDR2 SYGVKD. The CDR3 sequence is 14 residues long.

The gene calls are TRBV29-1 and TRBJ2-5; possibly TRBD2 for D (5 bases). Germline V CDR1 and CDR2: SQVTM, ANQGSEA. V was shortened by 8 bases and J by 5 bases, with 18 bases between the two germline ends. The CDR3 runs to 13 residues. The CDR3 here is CSKNAGPGETQYF. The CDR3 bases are TGCAGCAAAAACGCGGGCCCCGGGGAGACCCAGTACTTC.

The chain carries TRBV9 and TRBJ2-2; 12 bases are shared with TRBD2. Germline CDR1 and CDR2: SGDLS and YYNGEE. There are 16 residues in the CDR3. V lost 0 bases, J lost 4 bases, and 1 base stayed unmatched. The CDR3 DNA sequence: TGTGCCAGCAGCGTAGGACTAGCGGGAGCCACCGGGGAGCTGTTTTTT. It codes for CASSVGLAGATGELFF.

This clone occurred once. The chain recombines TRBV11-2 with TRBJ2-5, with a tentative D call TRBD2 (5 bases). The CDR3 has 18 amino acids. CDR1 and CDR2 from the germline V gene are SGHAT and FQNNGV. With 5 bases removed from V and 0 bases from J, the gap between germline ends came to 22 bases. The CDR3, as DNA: TGTGCCAGCAGCCAAAGGATGAGGGTATTAGAGTACCAAGAGACCCAGTACTTC. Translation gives CASSQRMRVLEYQETQYF.

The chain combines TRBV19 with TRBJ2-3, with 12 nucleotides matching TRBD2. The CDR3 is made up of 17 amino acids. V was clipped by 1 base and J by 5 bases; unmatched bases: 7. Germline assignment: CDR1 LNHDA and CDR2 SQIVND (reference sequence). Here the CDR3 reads CASSIGKASGRVDTQYF. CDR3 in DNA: TGTGCCAGTAGTATAGGCAAAGCTAGCGGGAGGGTAGATACGCAGTATTTT.

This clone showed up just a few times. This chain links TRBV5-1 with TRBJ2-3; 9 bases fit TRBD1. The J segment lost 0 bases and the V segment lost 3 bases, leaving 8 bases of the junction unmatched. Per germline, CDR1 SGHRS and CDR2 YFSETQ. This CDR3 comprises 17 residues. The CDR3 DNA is TGCGCCAGCAGCTCACTCCGGACAGGGGCTAGCACAGATACGCAGTATTTT. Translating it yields CASSSLRTGASTDTQYF.

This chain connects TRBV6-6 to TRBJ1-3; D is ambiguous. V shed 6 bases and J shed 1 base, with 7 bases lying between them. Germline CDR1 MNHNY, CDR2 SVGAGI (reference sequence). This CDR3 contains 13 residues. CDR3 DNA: TGTGCCAGCAGCGCGGTATCTGGAAACACCATATATTTT. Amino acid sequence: CASSAVSGNTIYF.

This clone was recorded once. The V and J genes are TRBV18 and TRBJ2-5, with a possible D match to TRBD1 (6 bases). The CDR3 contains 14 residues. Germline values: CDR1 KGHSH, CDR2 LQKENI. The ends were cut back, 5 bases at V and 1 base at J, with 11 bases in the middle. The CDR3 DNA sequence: TGTGCCAGCTCAGCGCGGACAGCCCAAGAGACCCAGTACTTC. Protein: CASSARTAQETQYF.

The CDR3 region is CASSIPTTGAGELFF. In DNA, the CDR3 is TGTGCCAGTAGTATCCCAACCACAGGAGCCGGGGAGCTGTTTTTT. The V call is TRBV19, the J call TRBJ2-2; D possibly corresponds to TRBD1 (5 bases). Trimming left V 3 bases short and J 6 bases short, with 14 bases between. The CDR3 contains 15 residues. CDR1 LNHDA and CDR2 SQIVND come from the germline V gene (reference sequence).